Below, one T cell receptor beta chain is given with its context. Its specificity is not known. The PCR made use of 60 Vbeta and 13 Jbeta primers. TCRdb's table, derived via immunoSEQ multiplex PCR, lists solely in-frame clones and lacks some. Reported are 100,000 to 150,000 clones; the ten largest clones contain around 2.2%. This record belongs to a study of cytomegalovirus exposure and HLA in healthy donors. Study outcomes and limitations: The likely origin of a cluster of highly shared sequence variants was a sequencing artifact. The authors confirmed in vitro that a few CMV-associated chains were specific for CMV antigens. Near-uniform donor sequencing depth was presumed by presence/absence analyses. The authors later found TCR association rates varying by HLA locus, with DRB1 most and HLA-C fewest.

This CDR3 comprises 15 residues. The germline gives CDR1 MGHDK, CDR2 SYGVNS. V gave up 4 bases and J gave up 3 bases, with 15 bases separating them. The gene calls are TRBV25-1 and TRBJ1-2; possibly TRBD1 for D (6 bases). The clonotype originates from a man in his forties in good health and CMV-seronegative. Sequencing input: PBMCs. The CDR3, as DNA: TGTGCCAGCAGTGGACTCTGGACAGCCGACTATGGCTACACCTTC. As protein: CASSGLWTADYGYTF.